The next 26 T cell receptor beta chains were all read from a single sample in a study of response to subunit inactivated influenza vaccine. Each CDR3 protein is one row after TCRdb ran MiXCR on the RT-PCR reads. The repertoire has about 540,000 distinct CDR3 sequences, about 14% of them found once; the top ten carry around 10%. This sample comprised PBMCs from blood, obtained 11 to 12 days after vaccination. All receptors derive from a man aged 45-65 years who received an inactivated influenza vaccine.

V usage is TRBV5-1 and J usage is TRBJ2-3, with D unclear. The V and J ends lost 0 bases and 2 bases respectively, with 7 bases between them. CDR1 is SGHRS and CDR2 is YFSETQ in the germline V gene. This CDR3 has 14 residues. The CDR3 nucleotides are TGCGCCAGCAGCTTGGTCCCCCCCACAGATACGCAGTATTTT. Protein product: CASSLVPPTDTQYF.

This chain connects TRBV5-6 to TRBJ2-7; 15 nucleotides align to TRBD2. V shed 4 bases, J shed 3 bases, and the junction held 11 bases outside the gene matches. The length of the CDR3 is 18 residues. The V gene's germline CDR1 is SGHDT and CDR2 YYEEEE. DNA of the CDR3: TGTGCCAGCAGCCCTAGGACTAGCGGGAGGGCCTGGGGCTACGAGCAGTACTTC. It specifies CASSPRTSGRAWGYEQYF.

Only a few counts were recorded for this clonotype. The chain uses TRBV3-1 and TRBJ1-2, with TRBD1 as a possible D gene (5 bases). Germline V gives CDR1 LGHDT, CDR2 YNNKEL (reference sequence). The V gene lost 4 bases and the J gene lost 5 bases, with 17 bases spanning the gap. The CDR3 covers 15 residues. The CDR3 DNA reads TGTGCCAGCAGCCTAAGATTGGGCGGGGCGTATGGCTACACCTTC. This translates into CASSLRLGGAYGYTF.

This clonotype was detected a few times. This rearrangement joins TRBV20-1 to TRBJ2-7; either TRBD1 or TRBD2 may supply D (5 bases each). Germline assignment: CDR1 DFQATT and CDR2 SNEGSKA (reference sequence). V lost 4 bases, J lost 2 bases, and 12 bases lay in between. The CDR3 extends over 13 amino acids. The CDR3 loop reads CSATPQGAYEQYF. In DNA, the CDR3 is TGCAGTGCTACCCCTCAGGGAGCCTACGAGCAGTACTTC.

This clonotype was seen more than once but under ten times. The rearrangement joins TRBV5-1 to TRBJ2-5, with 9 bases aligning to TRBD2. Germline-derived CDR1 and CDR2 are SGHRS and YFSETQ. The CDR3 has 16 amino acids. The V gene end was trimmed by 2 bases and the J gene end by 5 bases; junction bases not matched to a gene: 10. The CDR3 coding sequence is TGCGCCAGCAGCTTAAGCGGGGGGATCCGTGCGGAGACCCAGTACTTC. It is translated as CASSLSGGIRAETQYF.

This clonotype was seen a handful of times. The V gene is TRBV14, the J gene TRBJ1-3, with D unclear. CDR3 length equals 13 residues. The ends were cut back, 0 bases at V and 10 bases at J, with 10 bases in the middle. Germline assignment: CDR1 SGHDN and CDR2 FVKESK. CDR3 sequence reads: CASSQDRGRTIYF. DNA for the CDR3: TGTGCCAGCAGCCAAGACCGAGGGAGGACCATATATTTT.

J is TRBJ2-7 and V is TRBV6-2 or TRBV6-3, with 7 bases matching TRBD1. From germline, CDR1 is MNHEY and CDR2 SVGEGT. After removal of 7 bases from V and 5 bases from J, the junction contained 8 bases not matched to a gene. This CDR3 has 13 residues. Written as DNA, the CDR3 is TGTGCCAGCAACCCCGGGACAGTCGACGAGCAGTACTTC. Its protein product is CASNPGTVDEQYF.

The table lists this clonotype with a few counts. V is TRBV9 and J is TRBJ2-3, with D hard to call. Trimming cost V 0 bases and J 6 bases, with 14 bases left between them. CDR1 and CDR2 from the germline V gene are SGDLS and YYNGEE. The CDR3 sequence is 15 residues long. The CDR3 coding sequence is TGTGCCAGCAGCGTAGAACTTTCCCGTGGGGATACGCAGTATTTT. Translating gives CASSVELSRGDTQYF.

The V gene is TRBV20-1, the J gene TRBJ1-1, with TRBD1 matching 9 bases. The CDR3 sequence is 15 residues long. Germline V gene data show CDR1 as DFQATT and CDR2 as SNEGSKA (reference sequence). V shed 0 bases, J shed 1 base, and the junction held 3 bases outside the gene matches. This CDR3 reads CSARENRGQNTEAFF. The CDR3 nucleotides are TGCAGTGCTAGAGAGAACAGGGGGCAGAACACTGAAGCTTTCTTT.

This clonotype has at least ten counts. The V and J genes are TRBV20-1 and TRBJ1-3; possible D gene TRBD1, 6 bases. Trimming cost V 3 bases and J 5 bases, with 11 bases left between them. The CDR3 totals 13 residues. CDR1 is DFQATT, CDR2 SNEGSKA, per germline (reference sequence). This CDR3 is CSARNRERNTIYF. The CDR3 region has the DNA TGCAGTGCTAGGAACAGGGAGAGAAACACCATATATTTT.

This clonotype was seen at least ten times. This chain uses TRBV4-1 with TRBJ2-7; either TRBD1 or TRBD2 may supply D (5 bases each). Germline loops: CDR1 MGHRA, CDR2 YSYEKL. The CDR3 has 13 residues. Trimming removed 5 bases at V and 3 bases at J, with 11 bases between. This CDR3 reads CASSFGADYEQYF. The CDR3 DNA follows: TGCGCCAGCAGCTTCGGGGCCGACTACGAGCAGTACTTC.

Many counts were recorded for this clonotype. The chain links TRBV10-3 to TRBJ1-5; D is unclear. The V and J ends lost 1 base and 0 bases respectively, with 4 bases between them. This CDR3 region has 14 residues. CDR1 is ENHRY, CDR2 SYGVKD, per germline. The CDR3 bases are TGTGCCATCAGTGAGTTGGATAGCAATCAGCCCCAGCATTTT. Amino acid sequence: CAISELDSNQPQHF.

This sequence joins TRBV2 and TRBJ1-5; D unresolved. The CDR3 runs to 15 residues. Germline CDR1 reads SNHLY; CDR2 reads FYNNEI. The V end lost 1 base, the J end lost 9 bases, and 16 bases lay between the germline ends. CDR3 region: CASSEENEGFSPQHF. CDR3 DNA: TGTGCCAGCAGTGAAGAAAATGAAGGGTTTTCGCCCCAGCATTTT. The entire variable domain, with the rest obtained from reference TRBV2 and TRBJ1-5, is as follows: EPEVTQTPSHQVTQMGQEVILRCVPISNHLYFYWYRQILGQKVEFLVSFYNNEISEKSEIFDDQFSVERPDGSNFTLKIRSTKLEDSAMYFCASSEENEGFSPQHFGDGTRLSIL.

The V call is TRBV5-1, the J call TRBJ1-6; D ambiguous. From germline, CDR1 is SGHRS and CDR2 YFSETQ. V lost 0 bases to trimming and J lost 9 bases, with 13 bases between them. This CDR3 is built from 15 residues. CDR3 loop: CASSLGQHAASPLHF. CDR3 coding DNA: TGCGCCAGCAGCTTGGGTCAGCATGCCGCTTCACCCCTCCACTTT.

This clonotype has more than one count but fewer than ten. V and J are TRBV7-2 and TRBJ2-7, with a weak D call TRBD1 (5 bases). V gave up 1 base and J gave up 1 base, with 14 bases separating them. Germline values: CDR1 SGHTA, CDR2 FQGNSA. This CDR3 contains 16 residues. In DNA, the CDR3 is TGTGCCAGCAGCTTAGTTGGGGCAGGCCAATCCTACGAGCAGTACTTC. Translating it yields CASSLVGAGQSYEQYF.

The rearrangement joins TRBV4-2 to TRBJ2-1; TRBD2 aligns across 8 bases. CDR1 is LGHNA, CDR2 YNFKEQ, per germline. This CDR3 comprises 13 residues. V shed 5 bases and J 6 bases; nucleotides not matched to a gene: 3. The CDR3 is CASSYGRGNEQFF. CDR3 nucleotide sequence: TGTGCCAGCAGCTACGGGAGGGGCAATGAGCAGTTCTTC.

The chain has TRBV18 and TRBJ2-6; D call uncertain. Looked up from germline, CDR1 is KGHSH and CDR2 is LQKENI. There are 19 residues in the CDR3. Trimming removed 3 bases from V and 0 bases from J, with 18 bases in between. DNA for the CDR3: TGTGCCAGCTCACCCCTTGTCCCAGAAAAAACCTCTGGGGCCAACGTCCTGACTTTC. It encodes CASSPLVPEKTSGANVLTF.

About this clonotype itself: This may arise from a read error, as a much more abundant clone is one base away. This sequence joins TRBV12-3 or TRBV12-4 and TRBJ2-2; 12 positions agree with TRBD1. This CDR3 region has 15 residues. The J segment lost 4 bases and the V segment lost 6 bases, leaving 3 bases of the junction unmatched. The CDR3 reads CASRRDRGRTGELFF. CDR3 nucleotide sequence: TGTGCCAGCAGAAGGGACAGGGGGCGCACCGGGGAGCTGTTTTTT.

The CDR3 DNA reads TGTGCCAGCAGGCCCACAATGAACACCGGGGAGCTGTTTTTT. Protein sequence: CASRPTMNTGELFF. V gene TRBV2 combines with J gene TRBJ2-2; D not certain. Germline assignment: CDR1 SNHLY and CDR2 FYNNEI. The CDR3 extends over 14 amino acids. The V end was cut by 6 bases, the J end by 1 base, with 9 bases between.

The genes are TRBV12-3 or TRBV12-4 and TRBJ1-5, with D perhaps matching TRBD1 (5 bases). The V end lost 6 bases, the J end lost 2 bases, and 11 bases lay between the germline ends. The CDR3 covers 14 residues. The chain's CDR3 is CASSQGVGNQPQHF. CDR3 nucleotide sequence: TGTGCCAGCAGCCAAGGGGTGGGCAATCAGCCCCAGCATTTT.

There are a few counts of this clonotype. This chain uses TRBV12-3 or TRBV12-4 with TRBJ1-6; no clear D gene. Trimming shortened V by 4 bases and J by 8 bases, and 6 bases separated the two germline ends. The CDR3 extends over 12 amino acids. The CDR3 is CASSYSDSPLHF. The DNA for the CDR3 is TGTGCCAGCAGTTACAGTGATTCACCCCTCCACTTT.

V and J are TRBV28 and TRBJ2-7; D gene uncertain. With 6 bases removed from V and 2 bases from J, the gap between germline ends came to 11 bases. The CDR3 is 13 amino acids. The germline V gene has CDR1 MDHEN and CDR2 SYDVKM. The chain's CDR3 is CASRLDTAYEQYF. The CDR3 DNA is TGTGCCAGCAGACTCGACACCGCCTACGAGCAGTACTTC.

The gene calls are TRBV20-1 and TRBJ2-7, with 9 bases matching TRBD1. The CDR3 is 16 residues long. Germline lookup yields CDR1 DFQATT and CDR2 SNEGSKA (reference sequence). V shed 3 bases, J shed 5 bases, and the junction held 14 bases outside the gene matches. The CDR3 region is CSARPQGAHDIHEQYF. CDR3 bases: TGCAGTGCTAGGCCACAGGGGGCCCACGATATTCACGAGCAGTACTTC.

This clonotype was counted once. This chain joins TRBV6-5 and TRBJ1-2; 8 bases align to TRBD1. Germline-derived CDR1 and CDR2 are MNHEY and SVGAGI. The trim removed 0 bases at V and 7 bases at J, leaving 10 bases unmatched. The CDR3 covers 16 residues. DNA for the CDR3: TGTGCCAGCAGTTACTCGACAGGACAGGGAAGGGTTGGCTACACCTTC. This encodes CASSYSTGQGRVGYTF.

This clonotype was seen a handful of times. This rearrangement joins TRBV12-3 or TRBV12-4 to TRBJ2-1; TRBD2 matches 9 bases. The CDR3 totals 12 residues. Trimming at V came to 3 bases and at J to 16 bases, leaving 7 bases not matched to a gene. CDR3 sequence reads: CASSFGAGLAFF. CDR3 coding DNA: TGTGCCAGCAGTTTTGGGGCGGGACTAGCATTCTTC.

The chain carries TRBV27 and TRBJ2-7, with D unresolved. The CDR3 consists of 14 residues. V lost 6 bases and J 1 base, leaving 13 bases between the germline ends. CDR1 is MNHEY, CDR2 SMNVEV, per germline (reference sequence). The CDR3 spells CASRGAYPSYEQYF. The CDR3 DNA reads TGTGCCAGCAGGGGTGCCTATCCTTCCTACGAGCAGTACTTC.